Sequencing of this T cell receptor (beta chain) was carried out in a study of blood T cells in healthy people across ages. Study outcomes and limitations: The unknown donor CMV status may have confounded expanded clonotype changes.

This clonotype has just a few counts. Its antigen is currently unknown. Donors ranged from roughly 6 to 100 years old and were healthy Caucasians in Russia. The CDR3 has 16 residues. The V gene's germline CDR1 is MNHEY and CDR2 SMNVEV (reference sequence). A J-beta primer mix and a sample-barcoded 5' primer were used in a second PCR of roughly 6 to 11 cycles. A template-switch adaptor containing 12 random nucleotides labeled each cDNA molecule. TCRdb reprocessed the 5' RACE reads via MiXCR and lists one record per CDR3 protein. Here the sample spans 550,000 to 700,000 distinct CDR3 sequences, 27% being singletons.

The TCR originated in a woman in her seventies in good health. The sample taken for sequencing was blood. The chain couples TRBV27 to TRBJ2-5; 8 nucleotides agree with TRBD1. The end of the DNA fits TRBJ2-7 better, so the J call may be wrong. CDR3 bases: TGTGCCAGCAGTCCTGGGACAGGAAGGTTGACCTACGAGCAGTACTTC. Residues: CASSPGTGRLTYEQYF.